This T cell receptor (beta chain) was captured by sequencing in a study of CXCR3-negative and CXCR3-positive naive CD8 T cells. The libraries of TRB cDNA were prepared using 5' RACE with UMI labels. TCRdb reworked the 5' RACE reads into one entry per CDR3 protein, no DNA. The repertoire table contains about 110,000 distinct CDR3 sequences. Triplicate approximately 300,000-cell sorts were made of each CD8+ T cell subset. Germline CDR1 and CDR2: MDHEN and SYDVKM. This CDR3 region has 14 residues. In regard to this clonotype: Its antigen is undetermined.

Findings of the study overall: Both naive subsets had comparably high diversity; memory CD8+ cells much lower. Naive cells positive for CXCR3 carried more hydrophobic TRB CDR3s than CXCR3-negative ones. In naive cells, CXCR3-negative and CXCR3-positive subsets had similar TRBV-TRBJ usage; memory cells differed.

The chain carries TRBV28 and TRBJ1-2; TCRdb selects TRBD1, and the lack of DNA leaves this call unchecked. The material sequenced was naive CXCR3+ CD8+ T cells from blood. Subset noted: CD45RO-CCR7+CD27+CD95- naive CD8+ T cells expressing CXCR3 (TNR3+). This clonotype was sampled from a human donor in good health. Some clones in this sample may be carry-over from other donors' samples. CDR3 residues: CASSGFPNDYGYTF.